A selection of T cell receptor beta chains follows, all from one sample in a study of blood T cell repertoires in COVID-19. Profiled with immunoSEQ multiplex PCR; TCRdb holds only in-frame clones, not every one. Among approximately 93,000 clones listed, approximately 77% were seen once. Sequenced sample: peripheral blood. These receptors were collected from a woman aged 80 or over with acute or convalescent COVID-19. Each CDR3 is given with its conserved first and last residue. D genes are given only for firm matches. Not all rows give a size; the values are once, few, many and, for expanded clones, a class.

J | size | D | V | DNA | CDR3
TRBJ1-6 | once | . | TRBV7-3 | TGTGCCAGCAGCTTAAACCCAGGGAGGAATTCACCCCTCCACTTT | CASSLNPGRNSPLHF
TRBJ2-3 | . | TRBD2 | TRBV5-1 | TGCGCCAGCAGCTCTAGCGGGACTAGCACAGATACGCAGTATTTT | CASSSSGTSTDTQYF
TRBJ1-5 | . | TRBD1 | TRBV7-2 | TGTGCCAGCAGCCCCTGGACAGGGCACAATCAGCCCCAGCATTTT | CASSPWTGHNQPQHF
TRBJ2-4 | . | . | TRBV30 | TGTGCCTGGAGTTATGACAGGACATCGACCCACGGCATTCAGTACTTC | CAWSYDRTSTHGIQYF
TRBJ1-1 | once | . | TRBV3-1/TRBV3-2 | TGTGCCAGCAGCCCGGCCGGGAGAAGGGGCACTGAAGCTTTCTTT | CASSPAGRRGTEAFF
TRBJ2-5 | . | TRBD2 | TRBV3-1/TRBV3-2 | TGTGCCAGCAGTCGTCAGCGGGGCCAAGAGACCCAGTACTTC | CASSRQRGQETQYF
TRBJ2-2 | many | TRBD1 | TRBV10-3 | TGTGCCATCAGGAGACAGGGGGCCACCGGGGAGCTGTTTTTT | CAIRRQGATGELFF
TRBJ2-7 | . | TRBD2 | TRBV10-3 | TGTGCCATCCGTGGGGGACTAGCTCAACTCTACGAGCAGTACTTC | CAIRGGLAQLYEQYF
TRBJ1-2 | . | . | TRBV4-2 | TGTGCCAGCAGCCAAGATATGGGGGGTGACAGCTATGGCTACACCTTC | CASSQDMGGDSYGYTF
TRBJ1-6 | . | . | TRBV12-3/TRBV12-4 | TGTGCCAGCAGCTGGAGGGGTTCACCCCTCCACTTT | CASSWRGSPLHF
TRBJ2-1 | . | TRBD2 | TRBV7-6 | TGTGCCAGCCGCCTAGCGGGAGAGTCCTACAATGAGCAGTTCTTC | CASRLAGESYNEQFF
TRBJ1-4 | few | . | TRBV30 | TGTGCCTGGACCGCCGGGGGAAGGGAAAAACTGTTTTTT | CAWTAGGREKLFF
TRBJ2-3 | . | TRBD2 | TRBV7-2 | TGTGCCAGCGCACGACTAGCGGGGGGACCAGAGGATACGCAGTATTTT | CASARLAGGPEDTQYF
TRBJ2-3 | . | TRBD2 | TRBV9 | TGTGCCAGCAGCATCTCCGGGACTAGCGGGGGGGCCACAGATACGCAGTATTTT | CASSISGTSGGATDTQYF
TRBJ2-7 | many | . | TRBV9 | TGTGCCAGCAGCCCGGACCTTGGGGACTCCTACTTTCCGTACGAGCAGTACTTC | CASSPDLGDSYFPYEQYF
TRBJ1-6 | . | TRBD1 | TRBV7-6 | TGTGCCAGCAGCTTAACAGGGACAGGGGAAAATTCACCCCTCCACTTT | CASSLTGTGENSPLHF
TRBJ1-4 | . | TRBD1 | TRBV7-9 | TGTGCCAGCAGCCCGACAGGGCCTACTAGTGGTGAAAAACTGTTTTTT | CASSPTGPTSGEKLFF
TRBJ2-3 | . | TRBD1 | TRBV4-2 | TGTGCCAGCAGCCGAACTAAGGGACAGCGGACCACAGATACGCAGTATTTT | CASSRTKGQRTTDTQYF
TRBJ2-1 | . | TRBD2 | TRBV6-2/TRBV6-3 | TGTGCCAGCAGTTACGGTCTCGGACCGACTAGCGAGCGACCTGAGCAGTTCTTC | CASSYGLGPTSERPEQFF